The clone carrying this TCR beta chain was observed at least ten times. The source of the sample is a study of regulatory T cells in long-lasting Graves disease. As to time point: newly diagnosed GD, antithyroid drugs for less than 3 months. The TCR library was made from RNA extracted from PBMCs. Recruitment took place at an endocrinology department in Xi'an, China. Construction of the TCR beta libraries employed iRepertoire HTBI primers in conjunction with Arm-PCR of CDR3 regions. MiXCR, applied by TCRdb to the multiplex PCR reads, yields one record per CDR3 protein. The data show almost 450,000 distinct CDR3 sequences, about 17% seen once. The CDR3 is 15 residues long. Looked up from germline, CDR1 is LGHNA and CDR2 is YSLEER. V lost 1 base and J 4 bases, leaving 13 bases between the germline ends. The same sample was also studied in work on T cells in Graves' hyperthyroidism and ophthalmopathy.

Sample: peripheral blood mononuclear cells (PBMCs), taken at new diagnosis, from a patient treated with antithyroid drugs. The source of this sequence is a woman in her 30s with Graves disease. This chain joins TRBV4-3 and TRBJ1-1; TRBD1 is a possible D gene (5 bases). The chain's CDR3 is CASSQVLRGSTEAFF. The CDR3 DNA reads TGCGCCAGCAGCCAAGTACTAAGGGGATCCACTGAAGCTTTCTTT.